Below are 16 T cell receptor beta chains sequenced from a single sample in a study of T cell responses to AZD1222 COVID-19 vaccine (dated by TCRdb to the early 2020s). Library method: the immunoSEQ multiplex PCR assay. As stored in TCRdb, this immuneACCESS dataset retains in-frame rearrangements with V and J assigned. A fraction of the clones does not appear; measured against another copy, unresolved V genes explain less than half of the discrepancy, and the remainder lacks a known reason. The sample data list around 120,000 clones, and roughly 92% of these were observed just once. In total, the top ten clones hold around 1.5% of the sample. Reading the label with the study, this specimen's time point is: about 28 days (+/-7) after the second vaccine dose. The sequencing here drew on peripheral blood, taken 28 days after the second AZD1222 dose. The receptor source for this set is an adult who received the AZD1222 COVID-19 vaccine.

V is TRBV5-6 and J is TRBJ2-2; D is possibly TRBD2 (5 bases). The V end was cut by 4 bases, the J end by 8 bases, with 18 bases between. Germline V lookup: CDR1 SGHDT, CDR2 YYEEEE. This CDR3 has 15 amino acids. CDR3 sequence reads: CASSRGSGLGGELFF. The CDR3 coding sequence is TGTGCCAGCAGCCGCGGTTCAGGACTTGGGGGGGAGCTGTTTTTT.

CDR3 bases: TGTGCCAGCAGCTTATGGCCTCGGACTATCCGTTCCTCCTACAATGAGCAGTTCTTC. Amino acids: CASSLWPRTIRSSYNEQFF. This chain connects TRBV7-2 to TRBJ2-1; weak D call: TRBD2 (6 bases). V lost 2 bases and J 0 bases, leaving 20 bases between the germline ends. This CDR3 has 19 amino acids. CDR1 is SGHTA, CDR2 FQGNSA, per germline.

The V gene is TRBV7-2, the J gene TRBJ2-3, with 9 bases lining up with TRBD2. V was clipped by 1 base and J by 2 bases; unmatched bases: 4. The CDR3 runs to 16 residues. The germline V gene has CDR1 SGHTA and CDR2 FQGNSA. CDR3 nucleotides: TGTGCCAGCAGCTTAGGAAGACTAGCGGTCACAGATACGCAGTATTTT. This encodes CASSLGRLAVTDTQYF.

By its share, this clone is medium-sized (0.01 to 0.1%). The chain links TRBV20-1 to TRBJ1-2; D gene uncertain. The germline V gene has CDR1 DFQATT and CDR2 SNEGSKA (reference sequence). Trimming removed 3 bases from V and 3 bases from J, with 5 bases in between. CDR3 length: 11 residues. The CDR3 loop reads CSASLDYGYTF. The CDR3 region has the DNA TGCAGTGCTAGTCTGGACTATGGCTACACCTTC.

The V gene is TRBV7-3, the J gene TRBJ2-2; the D call may be TRBD1 or TRBD2 (5 bases each). The V gene's germline CDR1 is SGHTA and CDR2 FQGTGA. The CDR3 spans 14 residues. V lost 4 bases, J lost 5 bases, and 11 bases lay in between. The CDR3 region is CASSSGTETGELFF. DNA for the CDR3: TGTGCCAGCAGCTCAGGGACGGAGACCGGGGAGCTGTTTTTT.

The J gene is TRBJ2-1, the V gene TRBV2; D is uncertain. The germline V gene has CDR1 SNHLY and CDR2 FYNNEI. V was shortened by 3 bases and J by 5 bases, with 14 bases between the two germline ends. The CDR3 has 15 residues. Here the CDR3 reads CASSDGAEGHNEQFF. The CDR3 DNA sequence: TGTGCCAGCAGTGACGGTGCGGAAGGGCACAATGAGCAGTTCTTC. Based on the CDR3 plus reference TRBV2 and TRBJ2-1, the full variable domain is EPEVTQTPSHQVTQMGQEVILRCVPISNHLYFYWYRQILGQKVEFLVSFYNNEISEKSEIFDDQFSVERPDGSNFTLKIRSTKLEDSAMYFCASSDGAEGHNEQFFGPGTRLTVL.

The rearrangement uses TRBV19 and TRBJ1-5; 10 nucleotides line up with TRBD1. The CDR3 has 15 residues. From germline, CDR1 is LNHDA and CDR2 SQIVND (reference sequence). The V and J ends lost 9 bases and 7 bases, in that order; junction bases with no gene match: 12. CDR3 nucleotides: TGTGCCAGCTCGTCCGGGACAGGGGCTGGGCAGCCCCAGCATTTT. It translates to CASSSGTGAGQPQHF.

In this sample, this clone turned up once. The chain couples TRBV28 to TRBJ1-1, with 9 bases identical to TRBD1. Trimming removed 3 bases from V and 6 bases from J; junction bases left unmatched: 11. Germline V gene lookup returns CDR1 MDHEN and CDR2 SYDVKM. The CDR3 totals 16 residues. For the CDR3, the DNA is TGTGCCAGCAGTTTTTTCTGGACAGGGGTCGGCGCTGAAGCTTTCTTT. Amino acids: CASSFFWTGVGAEAFF.

This chain links TRBV7-9 with TRBJ2-1; 10 bases are shared with TRBD2. Germline V gives CDR1 SEHNR, CDR2 FQNEAQ (reference sequence). J was trimmed by 5 bases and V by 1 base; bases with no gene match: 8. The CDR3 is 17 residues long. CDR3 in amino acids: CASSLEGVGLANNEQFF. Here the CDR3 DNA reads TGTGCCAGCAGCTTAGAAGGGGTGGGACTAGCGAACAATGAGCAGTTCTTC.

V is TRBV28 and J is TRBJ1-2; no definite D call. V was pared by 5 bases and J by 5 bases, with 15 bases between. Germline V gene data show CDR1 as MDHEN and CDR2 as SYDVKM. The CDR3 runs to 14 residues. The CDR3 nucleotides read TGTGCCAGCAGTCCCGCGGGGAGAACGTATGGCTACACCTTC. It encodes CASSPAGRTYGYTF.

The chain uses TRBV9 and TRBJ1-4, with D perhaps TRBD1 (6 bases). The CDR3 has 14 residues. V was clipped by 4 bases and J by 5 bases, with 12 bases between them. Germline V lookup: CDR1 SGDLS, CDR2 YYNGEE. CDR3 loop: CASSPGGRNEKLFF. CDR3 DNA: TGTGCCAGCAGCCCTGGGGGGCGCAATGAAAAACTGTTTTTT.

This clone occurred once. The V gene is TRBV11-2, the J gene TRBJ2-6; D uncertain. This CDR3 has 18 residues. The V end lost 4 bases, the J end lost 0 bases, and 16 bases lay between the germline ends. CDR1 SGHAT and CDR2 FQNNGV come from the germline V gene. The CDR3 coding sequence is TGTGCCAGCAGCTCCCGGTGGGCTACCAGCTCTGGGGCCAACGTCCTGACTTTC. Protein sequence: CASSSRWATSSGANVLTF. Based on the CDR3 plus reference TRBV11-2 and TRBJ2-6, the full variable domain is EAGVAQSPRYKIIEKRQSVAFWCNPISGHATLYWYQQILGQGPKLLIQFQNNGVVDDSQLPKDRFSAERLKGVDSTLKIQPAKLEDSAVYLCASSSRWATSSGANVLTFGAGSRLTVL.

This clone was recorded once. J is TRBJ1-5 and V is TRBV28, with TRBD1 matching over 8 bases. CDR1 is MDHEN and CDR2 is SYDVKM in the germline V gene. CDR3 size: 16 residues. After removal of 4 bases from V and 3 bases from J, the junction contained 8 bases not matched to a gene. The CDR3 spells CASSSDAGGYNQPQHF. DNA of the CDR3: TGTGCCAGCAGTTCCGACGCAGGGGGCTACAATCAGCCCCAGCATTTT.

This clone was detected once. The chain joins TRBV10-3 to TRBJ1-1, with 7 bases that match TRBD1. V dropped 0 bases and J dropped 6; count of bases not matched to a gene: 4. CDR1 is ENHRY and CDR2 is SYGVKD in the germline V gene. CDR3 size: 14 residues. Written as DNA, the CDR3 is TGTGCCATCAGTGAGTCCGAGGGGGCCTCTGAAGCTTTCTTT. It specifies CAISESEGASEAFF.

The genes are TRBV6-1 and TRBJ1-1, with 7 nucleotides matching TRBD1. Trimming took 4 bases from V and 4 from J; bases not matched to a gene: 12. The CDR3 has 16 residues. The germline V gene has CDR1 MNHNS and CDR2 SASEGT. The CDR3: CASSGKPTGVGTEAFF. The CDR3 coding sequence is TGTGCCAGCAGTGGGAAGCCTACAGGGGTGGGCACTGAAGCTTTCTTT.

The chain links TRBV27 to TRBJ2-7; D is possibly TRBD2 (5 bases). Trimming shortened V by 2 bases and J by 0 bases, and 20 bases separated the two germline ends. This CDR3 has 18 amino acids. CDR1 is MNHEY and CDR2 is SMNVEV in the germline V gene (reference sequence). CDR3 coding DNA: TGTGCCAGCAGTTTAAGGAGGATGGGAAACCTACTCTCCTACGAGCAGTACTTC. Translation: CASSLRRMGNLLSYEQYF.